One sample yielded the 29 T cell receptor beta chains listed below, sequenced in a study of vaccination effects on CD4 cells after COVID-19. Measured with immunoSEQ multiplex PCR; TCRdb has only the in-frame clones, and not every one. The sample contains about 15,000 clones, under 80% of which appear only once. ViraFEST expansion of antigen-specific CD4+ T cells with viral peptide pools preceded sequencing. Scientists isolated CD4+ T cells after a roughly 9-day culture period ended. Each participant was given two doses of one vaccine (BNT162b2 or mRNA-1273). Their antigens are not known. Sequences were derived from CD4+ T cells from PBMCs cultured with HCoV-NL63 spike peptides, sampled after COVID-19 vaccination. Source of these receptors: a human donor who received a COVID-19 vaccine.

J is TRBJ2-7 and V is TRBV6-5; TRBD1 matches 11 bases. Trimming removed 0 bases from V and 4 bases from J; junction bases left unmatched: 2. This CDR3 has 15 amino acids. Germline values: CDR1 MNHEY, CDR2 SVGAGI. The CDR3 nucleotides read TGTGCCAGCAGTTACTCGGGGACAGGGGGTTACGAGCAGTACTTC. It codes for CASSYSGTGGYEQYF.

This clone was detected only a few times. V usage is TRBV6-4 and J usage is TRBJ1-2, with 9 nucleotides matching TRBD1. With V trimmed by 6 bases and J by 10 bases, 9 bases remained unmatched. Germline loops: CDR1 MRHNA, CDR2 SNTAGT. The CDR3 sequence is 13 residues long. The chain's CDR3 is CASRPGTGYDYTF. DNA of the CDR3: TGTGCCAGCAGGCCCGGGACAGGGTACGACTACACCTTC.

By share, this clone counts as large. The V gene is TRBV15, the J gene TRBJ2-7, with D unclear. The CDR3 sequence is 14 residues long. The V gene lost 4 bases and the J gene lost 3 bases, with 13 bases spanning the gap. Germline CDR1 is LNHNV and CDR2 is YYDKDF (reference sequence). The CDR3 coding sequence is TGTGCCACCAGCAAAGACTTGTTGAACTACGAGCAGTACTTC. Translation: CATSKDLLNYEQYF.

This rearrangement joins TRBV5-4 to TRBJ2-7, with D perhaps matching TRBD1 (5 bases). Trimming cost V 2 bases and J 5 bases, with 14 bases left between them. In germline, CDR1 is SGHNT, CDR2 YYREEE (reference sequence). The CDR3 extends over 14 amino acids. The DNA for the CDR3 is TGTGCCAGCAGCTTCCAGGGATTTCGAGACGAGCAGTACTTC. Protein: CASSFQGFRDEQYF.

The rearrangement links TRBV4-1 to TRBJ1-5; D is uncertain. Germline V gives CDR1 MGHRA, CDR2 YSYEKL. The CDR3 runs 20 residues. V was pared by 1 base and J by 0 bases, with 22 bases between. CDR3 in DNA: TGCGCCAGCAGCCAAGGGTGGGCCAGGCAGCCTACCTATAGCAATCAGCCCCAGCATTTT. This sequence encodes CASSQGWARQPTYSNQPQHF.

This chain joins TRBV7-9 and TRBJ1-2, with 7 bases that match TRBD1. There are 15 residues in the CDR3. V was clipped by 1 base and J by 4 bases; unmatched bases: 6. Per the germline V gene, CDR1 is SEHNR and CDR2 is FQNEAQ (reference sequence). CDR3 nucleotides: TGTGCCAGCAGCTTAGGACAGGGCGGTTCCTATGGCTACACCTTC. Residues: CASSLGQGGSYGYTF.

This chain connects TRBV11-1 to TRBJ2-7; D unclear. There are 14 residues in the CDR3. The germline V gene encodes CDR1 SGHAT and CDR2 FQDESV (reference sequence). Trimming removed 6 bases at V and 0 bases at J, with 12 bases between. The chain's CDR3 is CASSKGRNSYEQYF. In nucleotides, the CDR3 is TGTGCCAGCAGTAAGGGTCGCAACTCCTACGAGCAGTACTTC.

This chain joins TRBV10-3 and TRBJ2-7, with 8 nucleotides matching TRBD1. Trimming at V came to 8 bases and at J to 7 bases, leaving 7 bases not matched to a gene. Looked up from germline, CDR1 is ENHRY and CDR2 is SYGVKD. The CDR3 is made up of 12 amino acids. The CDR3 loop reads CAIGDRGWEQYF. CDR3 nucleotides: TGTGCCATCGGAGACAGGGGATGGGAGCAGTACTTC.

This clone has a handful of counts. The gene calls are TRBV6-2 or TRBV6-3 and TRBJ1-5, with no clear D. The germline CDR1 and CDR2 sequences are MNHEY and SVGEGT. This CDR3 has 14 amino acids. Trimming pared 3 bases from V and 0 bases from J, leaving 6 bases between. CDR3 amino acids: CASSYLDSNQPQHF. The CDR3 DNA reads as TGTGCCAGCAGTTATCTTGATAGCAATCAGCCCCAGCATTTT.

This chain uses TRBV6-2 or TRBV6-3 with TRBJ2-3; 9 bases are a match to TRBD1. Germline trimming cut 3 bases from V and 6 bases from J; bases unmatched to any gene: 7. Germline CDR1 and CDR2: MNHEY and SVGEGT. The CDR3 extends over 15 amino acids. CDR3 protein: CASSYGQGWADTQYF. In nucleotides, the CDR3 is TGTGCCAGCAGTTATGGACAGGGGTGGGCGGATACGCAGTATTTT.

This chain connects TRBV5-1 to TRBJ2-5, with TRBD1 identical over 7 bases. Germline loops: CDR1 SGHRS, CDR2 YFSETQ. The CDR3 is made up of 16 amino acids. The V gene end was trimmed by 3 bases and the J gene end by 1 base; junction bases not matched to a gene: 9. The CDR3 loop is CASSWGGAGGQETQYF. The DNA for the CDR3 is TGCGCCAGCAGCTGGGGTGGGGCAGGGGGCCAAGAGACCCAGTACTTC.

Here the CDR3 DNA reads TGCGCCAGCAGTGAGTATAGAGCGGGGGGGCTTGGTGAGCAGTTCTTC. Protein: CASSEYRAGGLGEQFF. The genes are TRBV10-2 and TRBJ2-1, with TRBD2 matching over 10 bases. V trimming: 1 base; J trimming: 9 bases; junction bases outside the gene matches: 9. The CDR3 covers 16 residues. Germline V gene lookup returns CDR1 WSHSY and CDR2 SAAADI.

The chain employs TRBV25-1 and TRBJ2-3; 10 bases align to TRBD1. Germline V gives CDR1 MGHDK, CDR2 SYGVNS. The CDR3 totals 17 residues. J was trimmed by 2 bases and V by 5 bases; bases with no gene match: 10. DNA for the CDR3: TGTGCCAGCAGTACTTTGACAGGGGGCCGGTCCACAGATACGCAGTATTTT. It encodes CASSTLTGGRSTDTQYF.

A few counts support this clone. The genes are TRBV21-1 and TRBJ1-2. TRBV21-1 is noted as a pseudogene. The CDR3 length is 12 residues. The CDR3 DNA reads TGTGCCAGCATCTGTAGATTCTATGGCTACACCTTC. It encodes CASICRFYGYTF.

V and J are TRBV28 and TRBJ2-3, with 7 bases that match TRBD1. There are 15 residues in the CDR3. CDR1 and CDR2 from the germline V gene are MDHEN and SYDVKM. The J segment lost 3 bases and the V segment lost 5 bases, leaving 8 bases of the junction unmatched. The CDR3: CASSPPTGLTDTQYF. The CDR3 coding sequence is TGTGCCAGCAGTCCCCCGACAGGGTTAACAGATACGCAGTATTTT.

This clone appeared a few times. The rearrangement joins TRBV28 to TRBJ1-5; no definite D call. CDR1 is MDHEN, CDR2 SYDVKM, per germline. The V end was cut by 5 bases, the J end by 2 bases, with 16 bases between. The CDR3 is 16 amino acids. CDR3 sequence reads: CASSPARAGGNQPQHF. CDR3 bases: TGTGCCAGCAGTCCAGCAAGGGCCGGGGGCAATCAGCCCCAGCATTTT.

This chain connects TRBV7-2 to TRBJ2-5, with 8 bases matching TRBD2. With V trimmed by 5 bases and J by 7 bases, 15 bases remained unmatched. This CDR3 contains 16 residues. Germline V CDR1 and CDR2: SGHTA, FQGNSA. CDR3 region: CASSVGRFRGGGTQYF. The CDR3 DNA reads as TGTGCCAGCAGCGTAGGGCGGTTCCGGGGGGGCGGGACCCAGTACTTC.

This chain links TRBV11-2 with TRBJ2-7; maybe TRBD1 (5 bases). Germline CDR1 and CDR2: SGHAT and FQNNGV. CDR3 length equals 15 residues. Trimming removed 3 bases from V and 6 bases from J, with 18 bases in between. DNA of the CDR3: TGTGCCAGCAGCTTCTCCCCTCGACAGCCCGGCGAGCAGTACTTC. As protein: CASSFSPRQPGEQYF.

This rearrangement joins TRBV28 to TRBJ1-2; unclear D gene. CDR1 MDHEN and CDR2 SYDVKM come from the germline V gene. CDR3 size: 14 residues. Trimming stripped 8 bases from V and 4 bases from J, with 17 bases between. The CDR3 DNA reads as TGTGCCAGCCTCAAGGGTAGGGCTCTCTATGGCTACACCTTC. Amino acid sequence: CASLKGRALYGYTF.

The J gene is TRBJ1-6, the V gene TRBV5-6; D gene ambiguous. V lost 0 bases, J lost 8 bases, and 12 bases lay in between. This CDR3 spans 15 amino acids. Germline V lookup: CDR1 SGHDT, CDR2 YYEEEE. CDR3 amino acids: CASSLGSITYSPLHF. CDR3 sequence (DNA): TGTGCCAGCAGCTTGGGCAGCATTACGTATTCACCCCTCCACTTT.

V usage is TRBV10-3 and J usage is TRBJ1-1; D is perhaps TRBD1 (6 bases). The CDR3 has 12 amino acids. V lost 7 bases, J lost 11 bases, and 17 bases lay in between. Per the germline V gene, CDR1 is ENHRY and CDR2 is SYGVKD. This CDR3 reads CAIMSVDSRAFF. The CDR3 bases are TGTGCCATCATGTCTGTGGACAGCCGGGCTTTCTTT.

The chain links TRBV20-1 to TRBJ2-1; D is unclear. Deletions cut 6 bases from V and 5 bases from J, with 8 bases between. Germline V CDR1 and CDR2: DFQATT, SNEGSKA (reference sequence). The CDR3 extends over 11 amino acids. CDR3 bases: TGCAGTGCCCTCCCGGACAATGAGCAGTTCTTC. Translated, it gives CSALPDNEQFF.

The chain recombines TRBV7-2 with TRBJ1-6; 7 positions match TRBD1. The V gene end was trimmed by 8 bases and the J gene end by 4 bases; junction bases not matched to a gene: 5. CDR1 and CDR2 (germline): SGHTA, FQGNSA. The CDR3 totals 14 residues. This CDR3 is CASEQGLYNSPLHF. In nucleotides, the CDR3 is TGTGCCAGCGAACAGGGGCTTTATAATTCACCCCTCCACTTT.

This chain joins TRBV5-6 and TRBJ2-7; D is unclear. This CDR3 has 14 amino acids. V dropped 4 bases and J dropped 0 bases, with 11 bases sitting between them. Germline V gene lookup returns CDR1 SGHDT and CDR2 YYEEEE. CDR3 amino acids: CASSPDGSSYEQYF. In DNA form, the CDR3 reads TGTGCCAGCAGCCCGGACGGCTCCTCCTACGAGCAGTACTTC. Drawing the rest from reference TRBV5-6 and TRBJ2-7, the complete variable domain is DAGVTQSPTHLIKTRGQQVTLRCSPKSGHDTVSWYQQALGQGPQFIFQYYEEEERQRGNFPDRFSGHQFPNYSSELNVNALLLGDSALYLCASSPDGSSYEQYFGPGTRLTVT.

Here the CDR3 reads CASSDSDRGTEAFF. The CDR3 DNA reads as TGTGCCAGCAGTGACTCGGACAGGGGCACTGAAGCTTTCTTT. J is TRBJ1-1 and V is TRBV6-4; 9 positions agree with TRBD1. Trimming at V came to 0 bases and at J to 4 bases, leaving 0 bases not matched to a gene. This CDR3 spans 14 amino acids. Looked up from germline, CDR1 is MRHNA and CDR2 is SNTAGT.

This chain joins TRBV21-1 and TRBJ1-1; the table's D call, TRBD1, has no DNA check behind it. TRBV21-1 is designated a pseudogene. The CDR3 contains 16 residues. This CDR3 reads CASSKGQGESGTEAFF. The CDR3 coding sequence is TGTGCCAGCAGCAAAGGACAGGGGGAGTCGGGCACTGAAGCTTTCTTT.

The chain recombines TRBV15 with TRBJ2-3, with 7 bases fitting TRBD2. The CDR3 is 14 residues long. After removal of 3 bases from V and 6 bases from J, the junction contained 6 bases not matched to a gene. The germline V gene has CDR1 LNHNV and CDR2 YYDKDF (reference sequence). CDR3 in amino acids: CATSRAISGDTQYF. CDR3 bases: TGTGCCACCAGCAGGGCTATTAGCGGGGATACGCAGTATTTT.

The chain joins TRBV19 to TRBJ1-1, with D unresolved. Germline CDR1 and CDR2: LNHDA and SQIVND (reference sequence). The CDR3 runs to 14 residues. The germline V and J ends were trimmed by 3 bases and 1 base, with 9 bases remaining between them. The DNA of the CDR3 is TGTGCCAGTAGTATGAAAAGAGGGAACACTGAAGCTTTCTTT. It encodes CASSMKRGNTEAFF.

The V and J genes are TRBV5-4 and TRBJ2-7; 11 nucleotides match TRBD2. From germline, CDR1 is SGHNT and CDR2 YYREEE (reference sequence). V trimming: 4 bases; J trimming: 4 bases; junction bases outside the gene matches: 4. This CDR3 is built from 14 residues. CDR3 sequence reads: CASSPGTSGYEQYF. The CDR3 region has the DNA TGTGCCAGCAGCCCTGGGACTAGCGGATACGAGCAGTACTTC.